These T cell receptor beta chains were read from a single sample in a study of shared clonotypes between healthy human individuals. Assay used: immunoSEQ multiplex PCR; TCRdb lists only in-frame clones, some missing. The sample contains roughly 2.1 million clones, under 95% of which appear only once. The sequencing input was naive CD8+ T cells from PBMCs. These receptors were collected from a man younger than 35 in good health. Some clones in this sample may be carry-over from other donors' samples. Each CDR3 is given with its conserved first and last residue. The D gene is left open where the match is weak. Expanded clones get a size class; other rows say once, few or many, or leave the size out.

V gene	J gene	clone size	D gene	CDR3 protein	CDR3 DNA
TRBV7-9	TRBJ1-2	once	TRBD1	CASSRDRVEDYTF	TGTGCCAGCAGCCGAGACAGGGTAGAGGACTACACCTTC
TRBV28	TRBJ2-7	-	TRBD1	CASSLTGDPSYEQYF	TGTGCCAGCAGCTTAACAGGGGATCCTTCCTACGAGCAGTACTTC
TRBV27	TRBJ2-7	-	TRBD2	CASSLVAGTYEQYF	TGTGCCAGCAGTTTGGTAGCGGGTACCTACGAGCAGTACTTC
TRBV7-8	TRBJ2-2	-	TRBD2	CASSPSPRGRDTGELFF	TGTGCCAGCAGCCCTAGCCCCCGGGGGAGGGACACCGGGGAGCTGTTTTTT
TRBV5-6	TRBJ1-1	-	-	CASSLVGVTEAFF	TGTGCCAGCAGCTTGGTCGGAGTCACTGAAGCTTTCTTT
TRBV29-1	TRBJ2-7	-	TRBD2	CSAVVAGGDSYEQYF	TGCAGCGCCGTGGTAGCGGGAGGAGACTCCTACGAGCAGTACTTC
TRBV29-1	TRBJ2-7	-	TRBD2	CSVILAGAYEQYF	TGCAGCGTTATCCTAGCGGGGGCCTACGAGCAGTACTTC
TRBV19	TRBJ2-7	-	TRBD2	CASSPGLSYEQYF	TGTGCCAGTAGCCCGGGACTATCATACGAGCAGTACTTC
TRBV6-1	TRBJ2-1	once	-	CASSANRDMRYNEQFF	TGTGCCAGCAGTGCCAATCGGGACATGCGGTACAATGAGCAGTTCTTC
TRBV14	TRBJ2-5	-	-	CASSQGRQETQYF	TGTGCCAGCAGCCAAGGTCGCCAAGAGACCCAGTACTTC
TRBV6-1	TRBJ1-1	few	-	CASSAEGITEAFF	TGTGCCAGCAGTGCCGAGGGGATCACTGAAGCTTTCTTT
TRBV27	TRBJ2-7	-	TRBD2	CASSPPGLGYEQYF	TGTGCCAGCAGTCCGCCGGGACTAGGTTACGAGCAGTACTTC
TRBV7-9	TRBJ2-4	-	-	CASSVSLDAIQYF	TGTGCCAGCAGCGTTAGTCTAGATGCCATTCAGTACTTC
TRBV15	TRBJ2-2	-	-	CATRVQGANTGELFF	TGTGCCACCAGGGTCCAGGGCGCGAACACCGGGGAGCTGTTTTTT
TRBV19	TRBJ2-3	-	TRBD1	CASSLYRGRTDTQYF	TGTGCCAGTAGCCTATACAGGGGGCGGACAGATACGCAGTATTTT
TRBV9	TRBJ1-4	once	-	CASSGTLKDEKLFF	TGTGCCAGCAGCGGGACCCTGAAAGATGAAAAACTGTTTTTT
TRBV9	TRBJ2-7	once	TRBD2	CASSVDDGRGYEQYF	TGTGCCAGCAGCGTAGACGACGGGAGGGGATACGAGCAGTACTTC
TRBV5-1	TRBJ2-7	once	TRBD1	CASSSGQGAREQYF	TGCGCCAGCAGCTCTGGACAGGGGGCGCGGGAGCAGTACTTC
TRBV7-9	TRBJ2-2	-	-	CASSLEVAGELFF	TGTGCCAGCAGCTTAGAGGTAGCCGGGGAGCTGTTTTTT